Sequencing of this TCR beta chain was carried out in a study of T cells in Graves' hyperthyroidism and ophthalmopathy. Study overall: Peripheral blood was secured at the point of initial diagnosis, before any treatment.

General study results and limits: Most clonotypes that expanded in the thyroid above 0.001 also showed up in blood.

Authors of the study amplified TCR beta CDR3 regions from RNA transcripts. First-round RT-PCR targeting the TCR CDR3 was performed with the HTBI primer set. Each CDR3 protein is one row after TCRdb ran MiXCR on the multiplex PCR reads. The data hold about 160,000 distinct CDR3 sequences, with about a tenth observed a single time. This clonotype was seen ten or more times. Its matching antigen is unknown. Hyperthyroidism had been newly diagnosed in patients aged 18 to 65, and its duration was under 2 months. The CDR3 has 18 residues. V dropped 6 bases and J dropped 8; count of bases not matched to a gene: 24. Germline CDR1 LNHDA, CDR2 SQIVND (reference sequence).

The chain has TRBV19 and TRBJ1-2, with 7 positions matching TRBD1. The source of this sequence is a woman between 18 and 29 years old with Graves' hyperthyroidism that later progressed to Graves' ophthalmopathy. Specimen: blood. The CDR3 DNA sequence: TGTGCCAGTAGGAGAGGAGGGCTACGACAGGGTTGGTCGGCGGGCTACACCTTC. Translated, it gives CASRRGGLRQGWSAGYTF.